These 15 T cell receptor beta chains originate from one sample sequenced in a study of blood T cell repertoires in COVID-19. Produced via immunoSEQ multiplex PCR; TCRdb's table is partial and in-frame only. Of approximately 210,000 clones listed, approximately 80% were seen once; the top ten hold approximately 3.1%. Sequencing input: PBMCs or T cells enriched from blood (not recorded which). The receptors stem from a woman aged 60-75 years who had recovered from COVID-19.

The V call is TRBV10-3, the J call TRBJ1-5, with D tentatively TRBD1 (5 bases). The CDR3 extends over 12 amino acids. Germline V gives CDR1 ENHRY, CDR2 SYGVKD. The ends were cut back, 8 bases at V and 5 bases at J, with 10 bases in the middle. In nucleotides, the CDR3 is TGTGCCATCCGGACAAGCGATCAGCCCCAGCATTTT. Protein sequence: CAIRTSDQPQHF.

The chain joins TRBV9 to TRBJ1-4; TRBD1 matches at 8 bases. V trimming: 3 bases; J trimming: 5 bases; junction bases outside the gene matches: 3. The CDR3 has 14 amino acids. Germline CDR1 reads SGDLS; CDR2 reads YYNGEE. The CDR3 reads CASSGDRQNEKLFF. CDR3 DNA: TGTGCCAGCAGCGGGGACAGGCAAAATGAAAAACTGTTTTTT. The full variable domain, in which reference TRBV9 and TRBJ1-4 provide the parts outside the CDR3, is DSGVTQTPKHLITATGQRVTLRCSPRSGDLSVYWYQQSLDQGLQFLIQYYNGEERAKGNILERFSAQQFPDLHSELNLSSLELGDSALYFCASSGDRQNEKLFFGSGTQLSVL.

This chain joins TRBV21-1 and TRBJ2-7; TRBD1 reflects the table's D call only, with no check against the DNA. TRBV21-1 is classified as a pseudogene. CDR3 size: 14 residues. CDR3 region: CASSIGTGHYEQYF. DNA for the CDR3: TGTGCCAGCAGCATAGGGACAGGGCACTACGAGCAGTACTTC.

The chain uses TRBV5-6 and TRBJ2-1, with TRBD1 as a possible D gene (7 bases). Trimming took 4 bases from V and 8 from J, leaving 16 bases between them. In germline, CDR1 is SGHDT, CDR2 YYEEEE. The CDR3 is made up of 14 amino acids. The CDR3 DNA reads TGTGCCAGCAGCCTCCTGACAGGGAGGCATGAGCAGTTCTTC. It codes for CASSLLTGRHEQFF.

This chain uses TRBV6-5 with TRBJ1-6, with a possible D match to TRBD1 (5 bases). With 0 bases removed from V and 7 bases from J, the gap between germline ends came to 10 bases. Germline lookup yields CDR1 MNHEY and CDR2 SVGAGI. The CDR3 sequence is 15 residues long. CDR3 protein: CASSYSDSGNSPLHF. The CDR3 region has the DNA TGTGCCAGCAGTTACTCTGACAGTGGGAATTCACCCCTCCACTTT.

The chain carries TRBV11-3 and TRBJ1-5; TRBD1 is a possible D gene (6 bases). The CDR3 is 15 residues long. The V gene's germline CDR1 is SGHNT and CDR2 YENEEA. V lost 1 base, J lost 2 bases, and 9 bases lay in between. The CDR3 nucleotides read TGTGCCAGCAGCTTAGTATCAGGGGGCAATCAGCCCCAGCATTTT. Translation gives CASSLVSGGNQPQHF. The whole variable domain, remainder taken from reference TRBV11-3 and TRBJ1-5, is EAGVVQSPRYKIIEKKQPVAFWCNPISGHNTLYWYLQNLGQGPELLIRYENEEAVDDSQLPKDRFSAERLKGVDSTLKIQPAELGDSAVYLCASSLVSGGNQPQHFGDGTRLSIL.

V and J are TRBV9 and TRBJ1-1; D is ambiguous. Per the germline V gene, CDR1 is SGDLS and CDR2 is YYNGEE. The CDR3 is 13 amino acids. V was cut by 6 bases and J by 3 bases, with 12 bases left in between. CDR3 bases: TGTGCCAGCAATCGAGGAGGCGACACTGAAGCTTTCTTT. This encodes CASNRGGDTEAFF. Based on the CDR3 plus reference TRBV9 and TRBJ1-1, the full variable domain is DSGVTQTPKHLITATGQRVTLRCSPRSGDLSVYWYQQSLDQGLQFLIQYYNGEERAKGNILERFSAQQFPDLHSELNLSSLELGDSALYFCASNRGGDTEAFFGQGTRLTVV.

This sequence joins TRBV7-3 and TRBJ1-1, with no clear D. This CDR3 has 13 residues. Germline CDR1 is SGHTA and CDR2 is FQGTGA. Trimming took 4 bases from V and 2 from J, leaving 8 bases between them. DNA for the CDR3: TGTGCCAGCAGCTCGACAAAAAACACTGAAGCTTTCTTT. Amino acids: CASSSTKNTEAFF.

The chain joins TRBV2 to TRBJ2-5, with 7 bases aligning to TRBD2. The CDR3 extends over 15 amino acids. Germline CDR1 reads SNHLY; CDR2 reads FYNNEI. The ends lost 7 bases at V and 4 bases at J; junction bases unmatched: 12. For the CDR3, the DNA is TGTGCCAGCACGGCGGGAGTCGGGCCCAGAGAGACCCAGTACTTC. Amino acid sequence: CASTAGVGPRETQYF.

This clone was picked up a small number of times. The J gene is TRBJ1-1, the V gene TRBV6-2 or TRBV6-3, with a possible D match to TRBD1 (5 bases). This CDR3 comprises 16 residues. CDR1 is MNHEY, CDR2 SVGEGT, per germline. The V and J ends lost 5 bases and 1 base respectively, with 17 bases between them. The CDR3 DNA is TGTGCCAGCAGTCCACATCAGGGCAGCCAGAACACTGAAGCTTTCTTT. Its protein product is CASSPHQGSQNTEAFF.

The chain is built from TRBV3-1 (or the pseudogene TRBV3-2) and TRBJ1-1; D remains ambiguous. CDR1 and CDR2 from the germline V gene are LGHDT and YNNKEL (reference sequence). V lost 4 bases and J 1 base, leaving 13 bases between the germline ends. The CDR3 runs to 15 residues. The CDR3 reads CASSPISRRNTEAFF. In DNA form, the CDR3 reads TGTGCCAGCAGCCCTATTTCAAGAAGGAACACTGAAGCTTTCTTT.

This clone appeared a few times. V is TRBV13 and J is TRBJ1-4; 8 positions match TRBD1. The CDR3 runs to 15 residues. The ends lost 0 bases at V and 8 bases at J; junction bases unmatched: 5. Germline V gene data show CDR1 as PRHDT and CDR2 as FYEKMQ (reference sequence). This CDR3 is CASSLGSGGAEKLFF. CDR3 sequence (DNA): TGTGCCAGCAGCTTAGGCTCAGGGGGCGCGGAAAAACTGTTTTTT.

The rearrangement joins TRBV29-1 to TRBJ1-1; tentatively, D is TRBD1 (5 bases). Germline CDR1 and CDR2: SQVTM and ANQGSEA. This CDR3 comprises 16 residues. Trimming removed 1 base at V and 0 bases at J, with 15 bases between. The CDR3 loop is CSVEGAGRPLNTEAFF. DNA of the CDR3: TGCAGCGTTGAAGGGGCAGGGCGCCCCTTGAACACTGAAGCTTTCTTT.

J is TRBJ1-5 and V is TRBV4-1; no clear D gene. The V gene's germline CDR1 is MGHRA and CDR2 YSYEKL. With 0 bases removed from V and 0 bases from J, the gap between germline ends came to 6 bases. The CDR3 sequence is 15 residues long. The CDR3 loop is CASSQDLRSNQPQHF. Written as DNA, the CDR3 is TGCGCCAGCAGCCAAGATCTACGTAGCAATCAGCCCCAGCATTTT.

The CDR3 sequence: CASSLQAGEYNEQFF. The CDR3 bases are TGTGCCAGCAGCTTACAGGCGGGGGAATACAATGAGCAGTTCTTC. The rearrangement joins TRBV7-9 to TRBJ2-1; 7 positions agree with TRBD2. With 2 bases clipped from V and 4 bases from J, the junction kept 5 bases outside the gene matches. The V gene's germline CDR1 is SEHNR and CDR2 FQNEAQ (reference sequence). This CDR3 is 15 amino acids long.